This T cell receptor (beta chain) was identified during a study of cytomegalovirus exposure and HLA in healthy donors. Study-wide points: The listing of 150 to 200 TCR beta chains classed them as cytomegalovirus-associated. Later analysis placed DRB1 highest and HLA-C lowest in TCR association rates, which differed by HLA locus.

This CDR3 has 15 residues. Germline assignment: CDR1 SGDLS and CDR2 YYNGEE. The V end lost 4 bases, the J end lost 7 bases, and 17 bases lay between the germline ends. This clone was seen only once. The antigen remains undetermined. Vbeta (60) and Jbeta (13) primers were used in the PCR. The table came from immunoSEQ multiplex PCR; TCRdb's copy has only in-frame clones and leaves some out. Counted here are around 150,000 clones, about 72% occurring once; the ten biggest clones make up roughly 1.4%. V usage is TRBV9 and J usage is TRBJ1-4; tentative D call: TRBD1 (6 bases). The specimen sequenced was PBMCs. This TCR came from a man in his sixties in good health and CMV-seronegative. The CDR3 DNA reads TGTGCCAGCAGCTTCCAACAGGGAGTCGGTGAAAAACTGTTTTTT. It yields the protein CASSFQQGVGEKLFF. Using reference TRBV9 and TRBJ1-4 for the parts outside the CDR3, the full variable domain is DSGVTQTPKHLITATGQRVTLRCSPRSGDLSVYWYQQSLDQGLQFLIQYYNGEERAKGNILERFSAQQFPDLHSELNLSSLELGDSALYFCASSFQQGVGEKLFFGSGTQLSVL.